A selection of T cell receptor beta chains follows, all from one sample in a study of cytomegalovirus exposure and HLA in healthy donors. Here immunoSEQ multiplex PCR was the method, and the copy in TCRdb shows in-frame clones only, minus some. The repertoire has around 170,000 clones, 81% of them found once; the top ten carry approximately 3.9%. The sequencing sample was made of PBMCs. The receptors derive from a man aged 45-65 years in good health and CMV-seronegative. Both conserved end residues are part of each CDR3. A D gene is named only where the DNA matches it firmly. Some rows mark clone size as missing; the rest say once, few, many or name a class of expanded clone.

>TRBD1|NA|TRBJ1-1|TRBV10-3
TGTGCCATCAGTGAGTCGGGACAGACTGTGCGCGCTTTCTTT
CAISESGQTVRAFF
>NA|NA|TRBJ1-1|TRBV25-1
TGTGCCAGCGAAATGGCGGGGGTGAACACTGAAGCTTTCTTT
CASEMAGVNTEAFF
>NA|NA|TRBJ2-7|TRBV27
TGTGCCAGCAGTCCCACCCAGGCTGGGGGCGACGAGCAGTACTTC
CASSPTQAGGDEQYF
>TRBD1|NA|TRBJ1-6|TRBV27
TGTGCCAGCAGTTCAGTGAGAGGACAGGTTGGTTATAATTCACCCCTCCACTTT
CASSSVRGQVGYNSPLHF
>NA|NA|TRBJ1-6|TRBV7-9
TGTGCCAGCAGCTTAGGGGACAACCGTAATTCACCCCTCCACTTT
CASSLGDNRNSPLHF
>TRBD2|NA|TRBJ2-1|TRBV11-2
TGTGCCAGCAGCCTCCCGGGACGGCGGGGGGCAAATGAGCAGTTCTTC
CASSLPGRRGANEQFF
>NA|NA|TRBJ1-2|TRBV18
TGTGCCAGCTCACAGAAATTACGGGGGGTGAAGGACTATGGCTACACCTTC
CASSQKLRGVKDYGYTF
>NA|NA|TRBJ1-2|TRBV28
TGTGCCAGCAGTTTGGTTCAGGGTGATGGCTACACCTTC
CASSLVQGDGYTF
>NA|NA|TRBJ1-5|TRBV19
TGTGCCAGTAGTATGGGACACGACCGGAATAATCAGCCCCAGCATTTT
CASSMGHDRNNQPQHF
>NA|once|TRBJ1-2|TRBV9
TGTGCCAGCAGCGTAGTCCCAGGGCAAGGCTACACCTTC
CASSVVPGQGYTF
>NA|NA|TRBJ1-3|TRBV6-5
TGTGCCAGCAGTTACCAGGTTTCTGGAAACACCATATATTTT
CASSYQVSGNTIYF
>NA|NA|TRBJ2-2|TRBV27
TGTGCCAGCATGATGCGGGGTTCCGGGGAGCTGTTTTTT
CASMMRGSGELFF
>NA|NA|TRBJ2-2|TRBV5-4
TGTGCCAGCAGGCGGGACGGGAAGAACACCGGGGAGCTGTTTTTT
CASRRDGKNTGELFF
>NA|once|TRBJ2-6|TRBV6-1
TGTGCCAGCAGTGAACTCGGCTCTGGGGCCAACGTCCTGACTTTC
CASSELGSGANVLTF
>TRBD1|once|TRBJ1-1|TRBV15
TGTGCCACAAAAGGGGGCCCCACTGAAGCTTTCTTT
CATKGGPTEAFF
>TRBD1|NA|TRBJ2-5|TRBV4-3
TGCGCCAGCAGCGAACAGGGGGCGCTCGGGACCCAGTACTTC
CASSEQGALGTQYF
>NA|NA|TRBJ1-2|TRBV2
TGTGCCAGCAGTGAACTTCCCGCAGGGATCGACTATGGCTACACCTTC
CASSELPAGIDYGYTF
>TRBD2|NA|TRBJ2-7|TRBV29-1
TGCAGCGTTGGGACTAGCGGGACGAGCTCCTACGAGCAGTACTTC
CSVGTSGTSSYEQYF
>NA|NA|TRBJ1-5|TRBV7-2
TGTGCCAGCAGCTTAGTGGCCAGGGAAATGAGTCAGCCCCAGCATTTT
CASSLVAREMSQPQHF
>NA|NA|TRBJ2-7|TRBV7-2
TGTGCCAGCAGCTTAAACACCCTCTCCTACGAGCAGTACTTC
CASSLNTLSYEQYF
>NA|NA|TRBJ2-5|TRBV29-1
TGCAGCGTTGTAACCCTGGGCGGGGTGGAGACCCAGTACTTC
CSVVTLGGVETQYF
>NA|NA|TRBJ2-7|TRBV5-1
TGCGCCAGCAGCTTGCGGACTGGGCTCGAGCAGTACTTC
CASSLRTGLEQYF
>NA|NA|TRBJ2-7|TRBV11-3
TGTGCCAGCAGCCCCGGACAGTCCTACGAGCAGTACTTC
CASSPGQSYEQYF
>TRBD1|NA|TRBJ2-7|TRBV5-1
TGCGCCAGCAGCTGGACAGGAGGTCTCTCCTACGAGCAGTACTTC
CASSWTGGLSYEQYF
>NA|once|TRBJ2-3|TRBV4-1
TGCGCCAGCATGTATCGGGGAGACGGCATAGATACGCAGTATTTT
CASMYRGDGIDTQYF
>TRBD1|NA|TRBJ2-6|TRBV5-1
TGCGCCAGCAGCTTACAGGGGACCGGGGCCAACGTCCTGACTTTC
CASSLQGTGANVLTF
>TRBD2|few|TRBJ2-1|TRBV7-2
TGTGCCAGCAGCTTGGGACCCGTAGCGGGGTCTAATGAGCAGTTCTTC
CASSLGPVAGSNEQFF
>NA|NA|TRBJ2-2|TRBV7-9
TGTTCCAGCAGCTTAGAGGGCAGGGTTAACACCGGGGAGCTGTTTTTT
CSSSLEGRVNTGELFF
>NA|NA|TRBJ2-1|TRBV27
TGTGCCAGCAGTTTTGGCGGGGAGCAGTTCTTC
CASSFGGEQFF
>NA|once|TRBJ1-1|TRBV30
TGTGCCTGGAGTGTACGAAACCTCGAGGCTTTCTTT
CAWSVRNLEAFF
>NA|NA|TRBJ1-3|TRBV10-3
TGTGCCATCACGGAGGGGGGAAACACCATATATTTT
CAITEGGNTIYF
>NA|NA|TRBJ1-2|TRBV7-9
TGTGCCAGCAGCTTAGCCAGGGGCCCTAACTATGGCTACACCTTC
CASSLARGPNYGYTF
>TRBD1|once|TRBJ1-5|TRBV6-5
TGTGCCAGCATGAGGGGGCCAAATCAGCCCCAGCATTTT
CASMRGPNQPQHF
>NA|NA|TRBJ1-1|TRBV7-2
TGTGCCAGCAGCTTATCTGGCCGACTATATGAAGCTTTCTTT
CASSLSGRLYEAFF
>TRBD2|NA|TRBJ2-2|TRBV10-3
TGTGCCACCCGGGGGGGGGCTGAGGCCGGGGAGCTGTTTTTT
CATRGGAEAGELFF
>TRBD1|once|TRBJ2-7|TRBV7-9
TGTTCCAGCAGCCCCCGGGACAGCGCCGACGAGCAGTACTTC
CSSSPRDSADEQYF
>TRBD1|NA|TRBJ1-5|TRBV7-6
TGTGCCAGCAGCTTTCGACAGGGTCGTCAGCCCCAGCATTTT
CASSFRQGRQPQHF
>TRBD1|once|TRBJ2-7|TRBV5-1
TGCGCCAGCAGCTCGGGACAGGGAAACGAGCAGTACTTC
CASSSGQGNEQYF
>TRBD1|NA|TRBJ2-7|TRBV30
TGTGCCTGGAGAGGCCTGAAGGGGGCGAGCGAGCAGTACTTC
CAWRGLKGASEQYF
>TRBD1|NA|TRBJ1-4|TRBV19
TGTGCCAGTAGTATACTGGGGACAGTCAATGAAAAACTGTTTTTT
CASSILGTVNEKLFF
>TRBD1|NA|TRBJ1-2|TRBV4-3
TGCGCCAGCAGCCAAGATCCAGGGGGCTATGGCTACACCTTC
CASSQDPGGYGYTF
>TRBD2|NA|TRBJ2-5|TRBV9
TGTGCCAGCAGCGGAGGACTAGCGGGGAGGGAGACCCAGTACTTC
CASSGGLAGRETQYF
>NA|NA|TRBJ2-3|TRBV7-2
TGTGCCAGCAGCCTGACAGGTGCAGATACGCAGTATTTT
CASSLTGADTQYF
>NA|NA|TRBJ2-7|TRBV7-3
TGTGCCAGCAGCTTGGGACAAGACTACGAGCAGTACTTC
CASSLGQDYEQYF
>NA|NA|TRBJ2-7|TRBV30
TGTGCCTGGAGACTACACCGGATGCCTTTGGACGAGCAGTACTTC
CAWRLHRMPLDEQYF
>TRBD1|NA|TRBJ2-3|TRBV11-2
TGTGCCAGCAGCCCAGGGACAGGGAGAGCGACAGATACGCAGTATTTT
CASSPGTGRATDTQYF
>NA|NA|TRBJ1-1|TRBV11-2
TGTGCCAGCAGCTTCCGATTACAGGACACTGAAGCTTTCTTT
CASSFRLQDTEAFF
>TRBD1|NA|TRBJ2-2|TRBV18
TGTGCCAGCTCACCGGGACAGGGGGACACCGGGGAGCTGTTTTTT
CASSPGQGDTGELFF
>TRBD1|once|TRBJ2-7|TRBV7-2
TGTGCCAGCAGCCGTCCCGGGGCAGGGGGCAACGAGCAGTACTTC
CASSRPGAGGNEQYF